This is a list of T cell receptor beta chains from one sample in a study of regulatory T cells in long-lasting Graves disease. MiXCR, run by TCRdb on the multiplex PCR reads, gives a single entry per CDR3 protein. The sample lists approximately 500,000 distinct CDR3 sequences, roughly 21% occurring once. Sequenced here: peripheral blood mononuclear cells (PBMCs), sampled when the disease was refractory, from a patient treated with antithyroid drugs. These receptors came from a female donor with Graves disease. Each CDR3 is given with its conserved first and last residue. Each record gives: CDR3 protein, J gene, V gene.

CDR3 protein: CASNLQGEETQYF
J gene: TRBJ2-5
V gene: TRBV12-3/TRBV12-4

CDR3 protein: CASRFATNEKLFF
J gene: TRBJ1-4
V gene: TRBV6-1

CDR3 protein: CASSFGPYNQPQHF
J gene: TRBJ1-5
V gene: TRBV28

CDR3 protein: CASSLIQGTNYGYTF
J gene: TRBJ1-2
V gene: TRBV28

CDR3 protein: CASSLRAVLETQYF
J gene: TRBJ2-5
V gene: TRBV7-6

CDR3 protein: CASSLEQSPDTEAFF
J gene: TRBJ1-1
V gene: TRBV5-1

CDR3 protein: CASSLSHRIYSNQPQHF
J gene: TRBJ1-5
V gene: TRBV12-3/TRBV12-4

CDR3 protein: CASNPQGATYGYTF
J gene: TRBJ1-2
V gene: TRBV12-3/TRBV12-4

CDR3 protein: CASSRGQERISYGYTF
J gene: TRBJ1-2
V gene: TRBV5-4

CDR3 protein: CASSPPLGANVLTF
J gene: TRBJ2-6
V gene: TRBV11-3

CDR3 protein: CASSPPGPPYEQYF
J gene: TRBJ2-7
V gene: TRBV28

CDR3 protein: CASSPGQGGSYEQYF
J gene: TRBJ2-7
V gene: TRBV27

CDR3 protein: CASSKWTENSYGYTF
J gene: TRBJ1-2
V gene: TRBV3-1

CDR3 protein: CASSYRGWELFF
J gene: TRBJ2-2
V gene: TRBV6-2/TRBV6-3

CDR3 protein: CSVEGAGSSYEQYF
J gene: TRBJ2-7
V gene: TRBV29-1

CDR3 protein: CASSQVDVQRVSHEQYF
J gene: TRBJ2-7
V gene: TRBV3-2

CDR3 protein: CATSDLNGYEQYF
J gene: TRBJ2-7
V gene: TRBV24-1

CDR3 protein: CASSQGGYWPGEQYF
J gene: TRBJ2-7
V gene: TRBV14

CDR3 protein: CASGQKMNTGELFF
J gene: TRBJ2-2
V gene: TRBV27

CDR3 protein: CATRGVGYIQYF
J gene: TRBJ2-4
V gene: TRBV27

CDR3 protein: CASSTAGTGGLEQYF
J gene: TRBJ2-7
V gene: TRBV19

CDR3 protein: CASGLVLRGSGTEAFF
J gene: TRBJ1-1
V gene: TRBV12-5

CDR3 protein: CATADTGAGANVLTF
J gene: TRBJ2-6
V gene: TRBV10-3

CDR3 protein: CASSRAGAFNQPQHF
J gene: TRBJ1-5
V gene: TRBV6-1

CDR3 protein: CASSERGGLQTTQYF
J gene: TRBJ2-3
V gene: TRBV11-2

CDR3 protein: CASSEKGGTRVEQFF
J gene: TRBJ2-1
V gene: TRBV2

CDR3 protein: CSARAGGSSYNEQFF
J gene: TRBJ2-1
V gene: TRBV20-1

CDR3 protein: CASSPQGQNNEKLFF
J gene: TRBJ1-4
V gene: TRBV2

CDR3 protein: CASSLSRDRATYEQYF
J gene: TRBJ2-7
V gene: TRBV5-1

CDR3 protein: CASSLSGEGQQETQYF
J gene: TRBJ2-5
V gene: TRBV27

CDR3 protein: CASNEGQGSYEQYF
J gene: TRBJ2-7
V gene: TRBV28

CDR3 protein: CASSIEDSGNTIYF
J gene: TRBJ1-3
V gene: TRBV19

CDR3 protein: CASSPPAGVETQYF
J gene: TRBJ2-5
V gene: TRBV13

CDR3 protein: CASSLRSDSSYEQYF
J gene: TRBJ2-7
V gene: TRBV6-1

CDR3 protein: CASSPQGAPREQYF
J gene: TRBJ2-7
V gene: TRBV27

CDR3 protein: CSVEVHQGRYEQYF
J gene: TRBJ2-7
V gene: TRBV29-1

CDR3 protein: CASSEARTSGNEQFF
J gene: TRBJ2-1
V gene: TRBV2

CDR3 protein: CASSLSTGSGANVLTF
J gene: TRBJ2-6
V gene: TRBV28

CDR3 protein: CASSGGTSGSPGANVLTF
J gene: TRBJ2-6
V gene: TRBV10-2

CDR3 protein: CASRHRGFTEAFF
J gene: TRBJ1-1
V gene: TRBV27

CDR3 protein: CATSDLGQGGGYTF
J gene: TRBJ1-2
V gene: TRBV24-1

CDR3 protein: CASRPLRSGSEAFF
J gene: TRBJ1-1
V gene: TRBV3-1

CDR3 protein: CSARMGGGYEQYF
J gene: TRBJ2-7
V gene: TRBV20-1

CDR3 protein: CASSPGWEETQYF
J gene: TRBJ2-5
V gene: TRBV18

CDR3 protein: CASSLTGTGNQPQHF
J gene: TRBJ1-5
V gene: TRBV5-1

CDR3 protein: CASEEQGADEKLFF
J gene: TRBJ1-4
V gene: TRBV13

CDR3 protein: CATSDAGFTGTDTQYF
J gene: TRBJ2-3
V gene: TRBV24-1

CDR3 protein: CSAVRDRGPSEQYF
J gene: TRBJ2-7
V gene: TRBV29-1

CDR3 protein: CASSEAQGTEAFF
J gene: TRBJ1-1
V gene: TRBV6-1

CDR3 protein: CASSHPRGGELFF
J gene: TRBJ2-2
V gene: TRBV6-1

CDR3 protein: CASSPRQEETQYF
J gene: TRBJ2-5
V gene: TRBV18

CDR3 protein: CASSPKVPGAEKLFF
J gene: TRBJ1-4
V gene: TRBV18

CDR3 protein: CASSLVGGPLSYEQYF
J gene: TRBJ2-7
V gene: TRBV11-2

CDR3 protein: CASSYGGGPSYEQYF
J gene: TRBJ2-7
V gene: TRBV6-2/TRBV6-3

CDR3 protein: CSVRRSGRYEQYF
J gene: TRBJ2-7
V gene: TRBV20-1

CDR3 protein: CASSLVGVYNSPLHF
J gene: TRBJ1-6
V gene: TRBV7-9

CDR3 protein: CATSEGRDSNQPQHF
J gene: TRBJ1-5
V gene: TRBV15

CDR3 protein: CASSEEYYGNSPLHF
J gene: TRBJ1-6
V gene: TRBV12-3/TRBV12-4